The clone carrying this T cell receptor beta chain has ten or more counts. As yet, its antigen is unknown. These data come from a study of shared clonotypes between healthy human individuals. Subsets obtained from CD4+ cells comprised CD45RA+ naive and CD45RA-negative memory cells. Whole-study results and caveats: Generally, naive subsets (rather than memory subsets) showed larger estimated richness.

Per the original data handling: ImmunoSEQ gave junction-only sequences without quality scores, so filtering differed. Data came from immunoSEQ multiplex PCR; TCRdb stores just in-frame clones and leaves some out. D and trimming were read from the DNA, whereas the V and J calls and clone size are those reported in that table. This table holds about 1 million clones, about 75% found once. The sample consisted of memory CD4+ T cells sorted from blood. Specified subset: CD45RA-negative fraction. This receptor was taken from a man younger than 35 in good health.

This CDR3 is CASSSRTVGETQYF. The CDR3 bases are TGTGCCAGCAGCTCTCGGACAGTGGGGGAGACCCAGTACTTC. The chain links TRBV7-9 to TRBJ2-5, with D possibly being TRBD1 (6 bases). The germline V and J ends were trimmed by 4 bases and 5 bases, with 14 bases remaining between them. CDR1 is SEHNR, CDR2 FQNEAQ, per germline (reference sequence). The CDR3 has 14 amino acids.